The 27 T cell receptor beta chains below were found in one sample sequenced in a study of patients and donors after allogeneic stem cell transplantation. MiXCR, applied by TCRdb to the RT-PCR reads, yields one record per CDR3 protein. The sample has around 12,000 distinct CDR3 sequences; 25% are singletons. The sequencing sample was made of blood, either unsorted or a sorted T cell fraction (not recorded which). The receptor set was obtained from a human donor who was either an allogeneic HSCT recipient or a stem cell or donor lymphocyte infusion donor (not recorded which). It is not recorded whose cells these are; they may come from a transplant donor.

The rearrangement links TRBV15 to TRBJ2-3; 10 bases are a match to TRBD2. Per the germline V gene, CDR1 is LNHNV and CDR2 is YYDKDF (reference sequence). CDR3 length: 16 residues. V shed 0 bases, J shed 2 bases, and the junction held 2 bases outside the gene matches. CDR3 residues: CATSRESGRVTDTQYF. CDR3 coding DNA: TGTGCCACCAGCAGAGAAAGCGGGAGGGTCACAGATACGCAGTATTTT.

This rearrangement joins TRBV28 to TRBJ1-4; no definite D call. CDR1 MDHEN and CDR2 SYDVKM come from the germline V gene. V was pared by 2 bases and J by 0 bases, with 10 bases between. This CDR3 region has 16 residues. CDR3 DNA: TGTGCCAGCAGTTTAGCGGGCCCTGCAACTAATGAAAAACTGTTTTTT. Protein: CASSLAGPATNEKLFF.

Only one count was recorded for this clonotype. V gene TRBV11-2 combines with J gene TRBJ2-1, with a possible D match to TRBD2 (5 bases). From germline, CDR1 is SGHAT and CDR2 FQNNGV. There are 15 residues in the CDR3. The V gene lost 0 bases and the J gene lost 7 bases, with 13 bases spanning the gap. In nucleotides, the CDR3 is TGTGCCAGCAGCTTAGAGTTCGGGGAAAGGAATGAGCAGTTCTTC. The encoded protein is CASSLEFGERNEQFF.

V is TRBV4-3 and J is TRBJ1-2, with 7 bases that match TRBD1. This CDR3 has 15 residues. Germline V gives CDR1 LGHNA, CDR2 YSLEER. J gave up 3 bases and V 2 bases, and 6 bases lay outside the gene matches. The CDR3 loop is CASSQNDRAYYGYTF. CDR3 DNA sequence: TGCGCCAGCAGCCAAAATGACAGGGCCTACTATGGCTACACCTTC.

The chain carries TRBV12-3 or TRBV12-4 and TRBJ1-4; D not resolved. This CDR3 contains 17 residues. Trimming left V 5 bases short and J 7 bases short, with 23 bases between. The CDR3 protein is CASSPMGSSKGSEKLFF. The CDR3 DNA is TGTGCCAGCAGTCCAATGGGCTCCTCCAAGGGAAGTGAAAAACTGTTTTTT.

This clonotype was seen at least ten times. The rearrangement uses TRBV12-3 or TRBV12-4 and TRBJ1-1; TRBD1 aligns across 8 bases. This CDR3 is 13 amino acids long. Trimming took 7 bases from V and 3 from J; bases not matched to a gene: 4. The CDR3 spells CASTKTGDTEAFF. DNA of the CDR3: TGTGCCAGCACCAAGACAGGGGACACTGAAGCTTTCTTT.

The chain links TRBV30 to TRBJ1-2; no reliable D call. V shed 1 base and J shed 4 bases, with 16 bases lying between them. There are 15 residues in the CDR3. CDR1 GTSNPN and CDR2 SVGIG come from the germline V gene (reference sequence). In DNA form, the CDR3 reads TGTGCCTGGAGTGGTACAGCAAAAACTTTCTATGGCTACACCTTC. Residues: CAWSGTAKTFYGYTF.

The rearrangement uses TRBV7-2 and TRBJ1-1; D is uncertain. Per germline, CDR1 SGHTA and CDR2 FQGNSA. This CDR3 comprises 13 residues. V dropped 1 base and J dropped 7 bases, with 10 bases sitting between them. Here the CDR3 reads CASSLVVISEAFF. The CDR3 DNA sequence: TGTGCCAGCAGCTTAGTCGTGATCAGTGAAGCTTTCTTT.

This clonotype came up a few times. V usage is TRBV2 and J usage is TRBJ1-1; D is unclear. Germline CDR1 is SNHLY and CDR2 is FYNNEI. CDR3 length: 13 amino acids. V was pared by 7 bases and J by 1 base, with 10 bases between. The CDR3, as DNA: TGTGCCAGCAACCGAGAAAGGAACACTGAAGCTTTCTTT. As protein: CASNRERNTEAFF.

This clonotype has just a few counts. The chain carries TRBV12-3 or TRBV12-4 and TRBJ1-2; no clear D. The CDR3 covers 14 residues. V lost 7 bases and J 2 bases, leaving 14 bases between the germline ends. The CDR3 reads CASTTSATNYGYTF. The CDR3 DNA is TGTGCCAGCACTACTTCCGCGACAAACTATGGCTACACCTTC.

V is TRBV7-9 and J is TRBJ2-3, with no clear D. The CDR3 extends over 11 amino acids. V lost 5 bases and J 5 bases, leaving 5 bases between the germline ends. Germline V lookup: CDR1 SEHNR, CDR2 FQNEAQ (reference sequence). The CDR3 is CASSQKDTQYF. The CDR3 DNA reads TGTGCCAGCAGCCAAAAAGATACGCAGTATTTT.

V and J are TRBV29-1 and TRBJ1-2; D is uncertain. The CDR3 has 12 residues. The germline V gene has CDR1 SQVTM and CDR2 ANQGSEA. V lost 1 base to trimming and J lost 6 bases, with 9 bases between them. Here the CDR3 DNA reads TGCAGCGTTGAAGTCCGCCGGGATGGCTACACCTTC. As protein: CSVEVRRDGYTF.

The rearrangement links TRBV27 to TRBJ1-2; D is undetermined. Germline loops: CDR1 MNHEY, CDR2 SMNVEV (reference sequence). Trimming shortened V by 0 bases and J by 4 bases, and 12 bases separated the two germline ends. The CDR3 is 15 amino acids. CDR3 residues: CASSLSRVAPYGYTF. CDR3 nucleotides: TGTGCCAGCAGTTTATCCCGGGTCGCCCCCTATGGCTACACCTTC.

This chain links TRBV5-1 with TRBJ2-7, with D perhaps TRBD1 (5 bases). Germline values: CDR1 SGHRS, CDR2 YFSETQ. The CDR3 is made up of 12 amino acids. V was cut by 1 base and J by 4 bases, with 6 bases left in between. The DNA for the CDR3 is TGCGCCAGCAGCTTGCAGGGTTACGAGCAGTACTTC. The encoded protein is CASSLQGYEQYF.

This clonotype was observed a handful of times. CDR3 sequence reads: CASSYSGAVTNEKLFF. CDR3 in DNA: TGCGCCAGCAGCTACTCCGGGGCTGTCACTAATGAAAAACTGTTTTTT. The chain recombines TRBV5-1 with TRBJ1-4, with a weak D call TRBD1 (5 bases). The CDR3 is 16 residues long. CDR1 and CDR2 from the germline V gene are SGHRS and YFSETQ. Trimming left V 3 bases short and J 2 bases short, with 14 bases between.

The chain joins TRBV19 to TRBJ2-7; D gene ambiguous. The germline V and J ends were trimmed by 5 bases and 5 bases, with 13 bases remaining between them. Per germline, CDR1 LNHDA and CDR2 SQIVND (reference sequence). The CDR3 sequence is 13 residues long. The CDR3 here is CASSEVADHEQYF. The DNA for the CDR3 is TGTGCCAGTAGTGAAGTCGCCGACCACGAGCAGTACTTC.

This clonotype has only a few counts. CDR3 loop: CASSSSGTGAYEQYF. In DNA form, the CDR3 reads TGTGCCAGCAGTTCTTCCGGGACAGGGGCCTACGAGCAGTACTTC. The rearrangement joins TRBV6-5 to TRBJ2-7; TRBD1 matches 10 bases. J gave up 2 bases and V 4 bases, and 5 bases lay outside the gene matches. This CDR3 region has 15 residues. Germline V gene lookup returns CDR1 MNHEY and CDR2 SVGAGI.

This clonotype ranks as medium-sized (0.01 to 0.1%). This rearrangement joins TRBV30 to TRBJ1-5; no clear D. Germline assignment: CDR1 GTSNPN and CDR2 SVGIG (reference sequence). V shed 2 bases and J shed 3 bases, with 8 bases lying between them. The CDR3 length is 13 residues. The CDR3 here is CAWSKSYNQPQHF. CDR3 DNA sequence: TGTGCCTGGAGTAAGTCTTACAATCAGCCCCAGCATTTT.

The chain links TRBV4-3 to TRBJ2-3, with a weak D call TRBD2 (6 bases). CDR1 and CDR2 (germline): LGHNA, YSLEER. V lost 0 bases to trimming and J lost 3 bases, with 10 bases between them. The CDR3 has 15 amino acids. The CDR3 protein is CASSQELARTDTQYF. The CDR3 nucleotides are TGCGCCAGCAGCCAAGAGCTAGCGAGGACAGATACGCAGTATTTT.

The chain carries TRBV7-2 and TRBJ2-1; 7 nucleotides agree with TRBD2. Germline V CDR1 and CDR2: SGHTA, FQGNSA. V trimming: 4 bases; J trimming: 1 base; junction bases outside the gene matches: 7. The CDR3 extends over 16 amino acids. The CDR3 DNA is TGTGCCAGCAGCTCAAGCGGCGGGAGTTCCTACAATGAGCAGTTCTTC. Its translation is CASSSSGGSSYNEQFF. Combining the CDR3 with reference TRBV7-2 and TRBJ2-1 gives the whole variable domain GAGVSQSPSNKVTEKGKDVELRCDPISGHTALYWYRQSLGQGLEFLIYFQGNSAPDKSGLPSDRFSAERTGGSVSTLTIQRTQQEDSAVYLCASSSSGGSSYNEQFFGPGTRLTVL.

There are a few counts of this clonotype. This chain uses TRBV10-3 with TRBJ2-7; weak D call: TRBD2 (6 bases). Looked up from germline, CDR1 is ENHRY and CDR2 is SYGVKD. Trimming removed 2 bases from V and 6 bases from J, with 14 bases in between. The length of the CDR3 is 14 residues. The CDR3 DNA reads as TGTGCCATCAGTGAGATTGGGCTAGCGAGCGAGCAGTACTTC. Translation: CAISEIGLASEQYF.

This clonotype showed up just a few times. This chain links TRBV3-1 with TRBJ1-2, with TRBD1 as a possible D gene (5 bases). CDR3 size: 15 residues. Germline V CDR1 and CDR2: LGHDT, YNNKEL (reference sequence). V shed 0 bases and J shed 5 bases, with 13 bases lying between them. CDR3 amino acids: CASSQDWGGRYGYTF. The CDR3 bases are TGTGCCAGCAGCCAAGATTGGGGGGGACGGTATGGCTACACCTTC.

The rearrangement joins TRBV7-9 to TRBJ2-7; possibly TRBD1 for D (6 bases). Trimming left V 5 bases short and J 1 base short, with 9 bases between. Germline-derived CDR1 and CDR2 are SEHNR and FQNEAQ (reference sequence). The CDR3 sequence is 13 residues long. CDR3 in amino acids: CASSTDRSYEQYF. The CDR3 region has the DNA TGTGCCAGCAGCACGGACAGATCCTACGAGCAGTACTTC. Complete variable domain (other parts from reference TRBV7-9 and TRBJ2-7): DTGVSQNPRHKITKRGQNVTFRCDPISEHNRLYWYRQTLGQGPEFLTYFQNEAQLEKSRLLSDRFSAERPKGSFSTLEIQRTEQGDSAMYLCASSTDRSYEQYFGPGTRLTVT.

The V gene is TRBV5-1, the J gene TRBJ2-7; unclear D gene. The CDR3 covers 14 residues. Trimming took 2 bases from V and 1 from J, leaving 10 bases between them. Germline V lookup: CDR1 SGHRS, CDR2 YFSETQ. The CDR3 DNA is TGCGCCAGCAGCTTCACCCCAGTATCCTACGAGCAGTACTTC. The encoded protein is CASSFTPVSYEQYF.

At least ten counts were recorded for this clonotype. The chain is built from TRBV20-1 and TRBJ1-5; D is uncertain. V gave up 5 bases and J gave up 2 bases, with 7 bases separating them. This CDR3 has 12 residues. Germline CDR1 DFQATT, CDR2 SNEGSKA (reference sequence). The CDR3: CSAQRGNQPQHF. The CDR3 DNA is TGCAGTGCTCAGCGTGGCAATCAGCCCCAGCATTTT.

This clonotype was counted many times. The rearrangement uses TRBV10-3 and TRBJ1-5; D ambiguous. Trimming took 4 bases from V and 3 from J, leaving 13 bases between them. Germline CDR1 is ENHRY and CDR2 is SYGVKD. The CDR3 length is 15 residues. The CDR3 bases are TGTGCCATCAGTGGGACTCCGAACCCCAATCAGCCCCAGCATTTT. This translates into CAISGTPNPNQPQHF.

Here the CDR3 DNA reads TGTGCCAGCAGCTTCGTTGGAGACCCGGGACAGGGACGATATGGCTACACCTTC. It encodes CASSFVGDPGQGRYGYTF. V gene TRBV7-8 combines with J gene TRBJ1-2; TRBD1 aligns across 9 bases. The junction had 16 bases not matched to a gene; V was cut back by 3 bases and J by 5 bases. Germline V gives CDR1 SGHVS, CDR2 FQNEAQ. This CDR3 spans 18 amino acids. The full variable domain, its missing parts supplied by reference TRBV7-8 and TRBJ1-2, is GAGVSQSPRYKVAKRGQDVALRCDPISGHVSLFWYQQALGQGPEFLTYFQNEAQLDKSGLPSDRFFAERPEGSVSTLKIQRTQQEDSAVYLCASSFVGDPGQGRYGYTFGSGTRLTVV.